Listed below are T cell receptor beta chains from one sample, sequenced in a study of T-cell memory formation after mild COVID-19. TCRdb fed the 5' RACE reads into MiXCR, producing one record per CDR3 protein. The sample consists of about 50,000 distinct CDR3 sequences, 12% of them appearing once. The specimen sequenced was PBMCs or a T cell subset sorted from them (not recorded which). These receptor sequences come from a man aged 18 to 29 who had mild COVID-19 (a few samples of this study predate the infection). Cell type and time point are not known. Both conserved end residues are part of each CDR3. The order of the fields is V gene, D gene, J gene, clone size, CDR3 protein, CDR3 DNA. The D gene is left open where the match is weak. Some rows mark clone size as missing; the rest say once, few, many or name a class of expanded clone.

TRBV5-5	TRBD1	TRBJ1-1	few	CASSFRPFTGTANTEAFF	TGTGCCAGCAGCTTCAGACCGTTTACCGGGACAGCGAACACTGAAGCTTTCTTT
TRBV25-1	TRBD1	TRBJ2-3	-	CASSKTRDRVTDTQYF	TGTGCCAGCAGTAAAACCCGGGACAGGGTCACAGATACGCAGTATTTT
TRBV4-3	-	TRBJ1-4	once	CASSLDRNEKLFF	TGCGCCAGCAGCCTAGACCGAAATGAAAAACTGTTTTTT
TRBV25-1	TRBD2	TRBJ2-3	few	CASSGTSGGALDTQYF	TGTGCCAGCAGTGGGACTAGCGGGGGGGCCTTGGATACGCAGTATTTT
TRBV6-5	-	TRBJ1-5	few	CASSYNSNQPQHF	TGTGCCAGCAGTTACAACAGTAATCAGCCCCAGCATTTT
TRBV15	-	TRBJ2-3	-	CATSSQWLDTQYF	TGTGCCACCAGCAGTCAGTGGCTAGATACGCAGTATTTT
TRBV6-6	-	TRBJ2-7	few	CASSYSREQYF	TGTGCCAGCAGTTACTCAAGGGAGCAGTACTTC
TRBV12-3/TRBV12-4	-	TRBJ1-1	many	CASSLGPNTEAFF	TGTGCCAGCAGTTTAGGACCGAACACTGAAGCTTTCTTT
TRBV7-3	TRBD1	TRBJ2-6	-	CASSRDRSGANVLTF	TGTGCCAGCAGTCGGGACAGGTCTGGGGCCAACGTCCTGACTTTC
TRBV6-5	-	TRBJ2-2	-	CASSYWNTGELFF	TGTGCCAGCAGTTACTGGAACACCGGGGAGCTGTTTTTT
TRBV7-9	TRBD1	TRBJ1-1	few	CASSLRDSGESEAFF	TGTGCCAGCAGCTTACGGGACAGTGGTGAATCGGAAGCTTTCTTT